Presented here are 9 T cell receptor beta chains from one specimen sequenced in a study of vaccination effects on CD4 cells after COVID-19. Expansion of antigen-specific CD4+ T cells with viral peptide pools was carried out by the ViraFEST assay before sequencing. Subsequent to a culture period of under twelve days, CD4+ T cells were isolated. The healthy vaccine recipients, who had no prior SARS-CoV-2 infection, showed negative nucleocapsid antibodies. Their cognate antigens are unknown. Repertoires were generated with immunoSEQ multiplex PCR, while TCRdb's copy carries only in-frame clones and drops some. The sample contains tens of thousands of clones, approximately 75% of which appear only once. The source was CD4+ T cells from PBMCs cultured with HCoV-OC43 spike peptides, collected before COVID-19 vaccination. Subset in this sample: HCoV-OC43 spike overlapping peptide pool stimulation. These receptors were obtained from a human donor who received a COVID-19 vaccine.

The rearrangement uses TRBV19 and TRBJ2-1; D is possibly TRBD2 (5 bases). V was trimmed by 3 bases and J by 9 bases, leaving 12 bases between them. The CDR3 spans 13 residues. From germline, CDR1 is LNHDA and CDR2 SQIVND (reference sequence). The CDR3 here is CASSILEDGEQFF. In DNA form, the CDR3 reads TGTGCCAGTAGTATCCTGGAGGACGGTGAGCAGTTCTTC.

CDR3 region: CASSPSPPSGGATDTQYF. The CDR3, as DNA: TGTGCCAGCTCACCCAGCCCTCCTAGCGGGGGGGCCACAGATACGCAGTATTTT. V gene TRBV18 combines with J gene TRBJ2-3; TRBD2 matches at 12 bases. CDR1 is KGHSH, CDR2 LQKENI, per germline. V was clipped by 3 bases and J by 2 bases; unmatched bases: 9. The CDR3 covers 18 residues.

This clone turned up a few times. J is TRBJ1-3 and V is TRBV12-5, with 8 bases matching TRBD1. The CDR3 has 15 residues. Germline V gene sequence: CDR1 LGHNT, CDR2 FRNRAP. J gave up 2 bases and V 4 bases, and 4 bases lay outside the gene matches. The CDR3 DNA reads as TGTGCTAGTGGTTCCCCGGACAGGGCTGGAAACACCATATATTTT. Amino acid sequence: CASGSPDRAGNTIYF.

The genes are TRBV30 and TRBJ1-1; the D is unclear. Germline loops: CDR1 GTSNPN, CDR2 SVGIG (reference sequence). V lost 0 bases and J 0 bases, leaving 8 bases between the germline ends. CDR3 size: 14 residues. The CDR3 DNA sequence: TGTGCCTGGAGTGTACTCCGCATGAACACTGAAGCTTTCTTT. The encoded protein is CAWSVLRMNTEAFF. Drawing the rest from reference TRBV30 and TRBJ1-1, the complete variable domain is SQTIHQWPATLVQPVGSPLSLECTVEGTSNPNLYWYRQAAGRGLQLLFYSVGIGQISSEVPQNLSASRPQDRQFILSSKKLLLSDSGFYLCAWSVLRMNTEAFFGQGTRLTVV.

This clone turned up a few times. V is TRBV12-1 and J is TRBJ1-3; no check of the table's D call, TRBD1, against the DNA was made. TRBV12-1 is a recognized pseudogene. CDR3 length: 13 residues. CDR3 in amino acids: CASSFENGYTIYF. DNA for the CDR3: TGTGCCAGCAGCTTCGAAAATGGCTACACCATATATTTT.

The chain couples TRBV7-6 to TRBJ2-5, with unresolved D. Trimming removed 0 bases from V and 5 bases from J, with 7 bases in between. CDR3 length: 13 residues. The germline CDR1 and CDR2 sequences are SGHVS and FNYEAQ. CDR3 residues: CASSLAGSETQYF. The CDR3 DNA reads TGTGCCAGCAGCTTAGCCGGGTCCGAGACCCAGTACTTC.

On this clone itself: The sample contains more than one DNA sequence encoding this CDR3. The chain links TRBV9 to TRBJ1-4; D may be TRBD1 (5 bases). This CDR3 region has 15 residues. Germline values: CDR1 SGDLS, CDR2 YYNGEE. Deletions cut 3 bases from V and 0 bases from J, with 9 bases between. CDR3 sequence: CASSEGPATNEKLFF. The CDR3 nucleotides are TGTGCCAGCAGCGAGGGACCTGCAACTAATGAAAAACTGTTTTTT.

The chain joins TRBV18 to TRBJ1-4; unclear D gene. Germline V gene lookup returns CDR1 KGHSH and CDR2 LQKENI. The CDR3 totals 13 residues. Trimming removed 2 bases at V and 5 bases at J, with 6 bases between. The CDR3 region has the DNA TGTGCCAGCTCACCAGGGGTGAATGAAAAACTGTTTTTT. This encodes CASSPGVNEKLFF. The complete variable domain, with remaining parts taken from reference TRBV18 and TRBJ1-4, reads NAGVMQNPRHLVRRRGQEARLRCSPMKGHSHVYWYRQLPEEGLKFMVYLQKENIIDESGMPKERFSAEFPKEGPSILRIQQVVRGDSAAYFCASSPGVNEKLFFGSGTQLSVL.

The CDR3 here is CASSLGGQARETQYF. DNA for the CDR3: TGCGCCAGCAGCTTGGGAGGACAGGCACGGGAGACCCAGTACTTC. The chain carries TRBV5-1 and TRBJ2-5; 7 nucleotides agree with TRBD1. CDR1 and CDR2 (germline): SGHRS, YFSETQ. This CDR3 spans 15 amino acids. J lost 5 bases, V lost 0 bases, and 7 bases had no gene match.